A single sample is the source of the 12 T cell receptor beta chains below, sequenced in a study of blood T cell repertoires in COVID-19. This table comes from immunoSEQ multiplex PCR, and its TCRdb copy is limited to in-frame clones, with some not included. The sample has roughly 120,000 clones, about 87% seen once. Source material: peripheral blood. These receptors were obtained from a woman aged 65 to 85 with acute or convalescent COVID-19.

The rearrangement uses TRBV29-1 and TRBJ2-1, with a tentative D call TRBD1 (5 bases). The CDR3 extends over 14 amino acids. V lost 1 base to trimming and J lost 9 bases, with 16 bases between them. From germline, CDR1 is SQVTM and CDR2 ANQGSEA. The CDR3 DNA follows: TGCAGCGTTGAAGTGAACAGGCTTGGTTTTGAGCAGTTCTTC. It codes for CSVEVNRLGFEQFF.

This chain connects TRBV5-4 to TRBJ2-3; possibly TRBD2 for D (7 bases). This CDR3 contains 15 residues. Germline CDR1 reads SGHNT; CDR2 reads YYREEE (reference sequence). Trimming stripped 3 bases from V and 3 bases from J, with 14 bases between. The chain's CDR3 is CASSSWGGATDTQYF. The CDR3, as DNA: TGTGCCAGCAGCTCCTGGGGGGGCGCTACAGATACGCAGTATTTT.

The rearrangement joins TRBV7-2 to TRBJ2-6; D is perhaps TRBD2 (7 bases). V lost 2 bases, J lost 6 bases, and 14 bases lay in between. This CDR3 spans 16 amino acids. Germline V gene sequence: CDR1 SGHTA, CDR2 FQGNSA. CDR3 residues: CASSLWAGAVANVLTF. The CDR3, as DNA: TGTGCCAGCAGCTTATGGGCGGGGGCTGTGGCCAACGTCCTGACTTTC. Using reference TRBV7-2 and TRBJ2-6 for the parts outside the CDR3, the full variable domain is GAGVSQSPSNKVTEKGKDVELRCDPISGHTALYWYRQSLGQGLEFLIYFQGNSAPDKSGLPSDRFSAERTGGSVSTLTIQRTQQEDSAVYLCASSLWAGAVANVLTFGAGSRLTVL.

The chain carries TRBV15 and TRBJ2-7, with 9 nucleotides matching TRBD1. Germline-derived CDR1 and CDR2 are LNHNV and YYDKDF (reference sequence). This CDR3 region has 17 residues. V trimming: 0 bases; J trimming: 4 bases; junction bases outside the gene matches: 10. As DNA, the CDR3 is TGTGCCACCAGCAGAGAATGGGGGGTGACAGGGGGTTACGAGCAGTACTTC. Amino acid sequence: CATSREWGVTGGYEQYF.

V usage is TRBV2 and J usage is TRBJ1-6; 9 bases are a match to TRBD1. The V gene's germline CDR1 is SNHLY and CDR2 FYNNEI. V was pared by 6 bases and J by 7 bases, with 4 bases of the junction left unmatched. This CDR3 contains 14 residues. As DNA, the CDR3 is TGTGCCAGCAGAAGGGACAGGGCCAATTCACCCCTCCACTTT. This encodes CASRRDRANSPLHF.

The chain carries TRBV5-1 and TRBJ1-2; 7 bases fit TRBD1. CDR3 length: 14 amino acids. The junction had 11 bases not matched to a gene; V was cut back by 4 bases and J by 8 bases. CDR1 and CDR2 (germline): SGHRS, YFSETQ. This CDR3 is CASSPQATGDGYTF. CDR3 in DNA: TGCGCCAGCAGCCCCCAGGCCACAGGGGACGGCTACACCTTC.

The V gene is TRBV7-2, the J gene TRBJ1-1, with TRBD1 matching over 7 bases. V was pared by 6 bases and J by 4 bases, with 5 bases of the junction left unmatched. The CDR3 runs to 13 residues. Germline-derived CDR1 and CDR2 are SGHTA and FQGNSA. For the CDR3, the DNA is TGTGCCAGCAGGGGACAGTTAGGCACTGAAGCTTTCTTT. As protein: CASRGQLGTEAFF.

This clone was observed once. The J gene is TRBJ2-7, the V gene TRBV19; TRBD1 matches at 12 bases. Germline CDR1 LNHDA, CDR2 SQIVND (reference sequence). This CDR3 has 14 residues. J lost 8 bases, V lost 4 bases, and 6 bases had no gene match. The CDR3 region has the DNA TGTGCCAGTAGTACCGGGACAGGGGGCAAGCAGCAGTACTTC. This sequence encodes CASSTGTGGKQQYF.

The gene calls are TRBV3-1 (or the pseudogene TRBV3-2) and TRBJ1-2; D is undetermined. Germline lookup yields CDR1 LGHDT and CDR2 YNNKEL (reference sequence). V lost 0 bases and J lost 7, with 9 bases in between. CDR3 length: 13 amino acids. This CDR3 reads CASSQDEGFGYTF. As DNA, the CDR3 is TGTGCCAGCAGCCAAGACGAGGGCTTTGGCTACACCTTC.

The genes are TRBV19 and TRBJ1-1; 7 bases match TRBD1. The CDR3 length is 16 residues. Germline assignment: CDR1 LNHDA and CDR2 SQIVND (reference sequence). V lost 5 bases to trimming and J lost 1 base; unmatched junction nucleotides: 10. The CDR3 bases are TGTGCCAGTAGTGTCCACCTGGGACAGAGGAACACTGAAGCTTTCTTT. It encodes CASSVHLGQRNTEAFF.

The chain combines TRBV19 with TRBJ2-5; weak D call: TRBD1 (5 bases). V was cut by 3 bases and J by 4 bases, with 9 bases left in between. CDR1 is LNHDA, CDR2 SQIVND, per germline (reference sequence). The CDR3 is made up of 13 amino acids. CDR3 nucleotide sequence: TGTGCCAGTAGTATTGGGCAGGGAGAGACCCAGTACTTC. Translation: CASSIGQGETQYF.

The genes are TRBV5-1 and TRBJ1-2, with TRBD1 identical over 7 bases. This CDR3 has 14 amino acids. V dropped 2 bases and J dropped 3; count of bases not matched to a gene: 4. The germline CDR1 and CDR2 sequences are SGHRS and YFSETQ. The DNA for the CDR3 is TGCGCCAGCAGCTTCCAGGGGGGAGACTATGGCTACACCTTC. This gives the protein CASSFQGGDYGYTF.